This T cell receptor (beta chain) was retrieved from a study of T cells in Graves' hyperthyroidism and ophthalmopathy. The study, taken as a whole, reports: Through a model of 13 V-J features, ophthalmopathy was separated from stable hyperthyroidism. Appearing also in blood were most of the thyroid clonotypes expanded above 0.001.

Amplification of TCR beta CDR3 regions was performed using RNA transcripts as template. The HTBI primer set was used in a first-round RT-PCR of the TCR CDR3. A single record per CDR3 protein comes from TCRdb applying MiXCR to the multiplex PCR reads. The data show 450,000 to 700,000 distinct CDR3 sequences, with approximately 44% seen just once and around a fifth held by the top ten. CDR3 size: 14 residues. V was clipped by 5 bases and J by 0 bases, with 11 bases between them. Germline V gene lookup returns CDR1 MNHEY and CDR2 SVGAGI. Uncontrolled infection, other autoimmune disease, pregnancy or lactation excluded patients. Diagnosis rested on symptoms, serum thyroxine and TRAb, thyroid ultrasound, and orbital computed tomography. This clonotype was observed at least ten times. Antigen: not known.

The chain has TRBV6-5 and TRBJ2-7; D may be TRBD2 (6 bases). Sequencing input: peripheral blood or thyroid tissue (not recorded which). This TCR derives from an adult woman with Graves' disease, either hyperthyroidism or ophthalmopathy (not recorded which). The DNA of the CDR3 is TGTGCCAGCAGTCTAGCGTTACACTCCTACGAGCAGTACTTC. This translates into CASSLALHSYEQYF.